A single sample gave rise to the 28 T cell receptor beta chains below, sequenced in a study of blood T cells in healthy people across ages. Combining a sample-barcoded 5' primer with a J-beta primer mix, a second PCR ran for 7 to 11 cycles. TCRdb processed the 5' RACE reads anew with MiXCR; each CDR3 protein has one entry. The sample carries hundreds of thousands of distinct CDR3 sequences, 35% to 45% recorded once. The sequencing input was blood. The receptors here all came from a woman in her sixties in good health.

The chain recombines TRBV9 with TRBJ1-2; 9 bases match TRBD1. The germline V gene encodes CDR1 SGDLS and CDR2 YYNGEE. The CDR3 length is 14 residues. The J segment lost 3 bases and the V segment lost 4 bases, leaving 4 bases of the junction unmatched. The CDR3 protein is CASSTRTGDYGYTF. In nucleotides, the CDR3 is TGTGCCAGCAGCACCCGGACAGGGGACTATGGCTACACCTTC.

The chain combines TRBV20-1 with TRBJ2-7, with 9 bases matching TRBD1. From germline, CDR1 is DFQATT and CDR2 SNEGSKA (reference sequence). V was pared by 6 bases and J by 0 bases, with 9 bases of the junction left unmatched. The CDR3 covers 15 residues. CDR3 nucleotides: TGCAGTGCACAAAGGACAGGGGACCTCTCCTACGAGCAGTACTTC. It codes for CSAQRTGDLSYEQYF.

The V and J genes are TRBV12-3 or TRBV12-4 and TRBJ2-3; the D gene is possibly TRBD2 (6 bases). The CDR3 contains 16 residues. The V end was cut by 1 base, the J end by 0 bases, with 11 bases between. Here the CDR3 reads CASSLELAYSTDTQYF. The DNA of the CDR3 is TGTGCCAGCAGTTTAGAGCTAGCGTATAGCACAGATACGCAGTATTTT.

The table lists this clonotype with a few counts. J is TRBJ1-2 and V is TRBV20-1; D call uncertain. Between the trimmed V and J ends, which lost 3 bases and 4 bases, there was a span of 12 bases. This CDR3 region has 13 residues. In germline, CDR1 is DFQATT, CDR2 SNEGSKA (reference sequence). CDR3 bases: TGCAGTGCTAGTTCGAACTTCGGCTATGGCTACACCTTC. It encodes CSASSNFGYGYTF.

V and J are TRBV9 and TRBJ2-1, with a possible D match to TRBD2 (6 bases). The tail of the sequence fits TRBJ2-7 better, so the J call may be wrong. Per germline, CDR1 SGDLS and CDR2 YYNGEE. CDR3 length: 15 residues. The CDR3 DNA is TGTGCCAGCAGCGTAGGGAGCGGGTTCTACAATGAGCAGTACTTC. Encoded protein: CASSVGSGFYNEQYF.

This clonotype was detected ten times or more. CDR3 bases: TGTGCCAGCAGCTTAGGCGCGACAGGACCACCATACGAGCAGTACTTC. This gives the protein CASSLGATGPPYEQYF. The chain couples TRBV7-2 to TRBJ2-7; perhaps TRBD1 as D (6 bases). The CDR3 extends over 16 amino acids. V lost 1 base and J lost 4, with 17 bases in between. The V gene's germline CDR1 is SGHTA and CDR2 FQGNSA.

The chain combines TRBV28 with TRBJ2-1; TRBD1 is a possible D gene (5 bases). Gene TRBJ2-7 matches the end of the DNA better, so the J call may be wrong. Per germline, CDR1 MDHEN and CDR2 SYDVKM. This CDR3 has 14 residues. This CDR3 reads CASNLEQANNEQYF. DNA of the CDR3: TGTGCCAGCAATTTGGAACAGGCGAACAATGAGCAGTACTTC.

CDR3 amino acids: CSVGGDWNTEAFF. For the CDR3, the DNA is TGCAGCGTTGGGGGGGACTGGAACACTGAAGCTTTCTTT. The chain carries TRBV29-1 and TRBJ1-1; tentatively, D is TRBD1 (5 bases). V gave up 4 bases and J gave up 1 base, with 10 bases separating them. This CDR3 is 13 amino acids long. Looked up from germline, CDR1 is SQVTM and CDR2 is ANQGSEA. Together with reference TRBV29-1 and TRBJ1-1, the CDR3 gives the full variable domain: SAVISQKPSRDICQRGTSLTIQCQVDSQVTMMFWYRQQPGQSLTLIATANQGSEATYESGFVIDKFPISRPNLTFSTLTVSNMSPEDSSIYLCSVGGDWNTEAFFGQGTRLTVV.

This chain joins TRBV6-5 and TRBJ1-2; D gene unclear. Germline V lookup: CDR1 MNHEY, CDR2 SVGAGI. V was pared by 6 bases and J by 1 base, with 12 bases between. This CDR3 contains 14 residues. The CDR3 DNA sequence: TGTGCCAGCAGCCTAACGGGTTATAACTATGGCTACACCTTC. Residues: CASSLTGYNYGYTF.

A few counts support this clonotype. The chain links TRBV4-3 to TRBJ2-1; D not resolved. The CDR3 runs to 14 residues. The germline CDR1 and CDR2 sequences are LGHNA and YSLEER. The germline V and J ends were trimmed by 0 bases and 6 bases, with 9 bases remaining between them. DNA of the CDR3: TGCGCCAGCAGCCAAGATCTTGGGGTCAATGAGCAGTTCTTC. Translating gives CASSQDLGVNEQFF.

This clonotype came up a few times. The chain carries TRBV6-5 and TRBJ2-7, with TRBD2 matching over 9 bases. Germline CDR1 reads MNHEY; CDR2 reads SVGAGI. V was clipped by 7 bases and J by 3 bases; unmatched bases: 13. This CDR3 has 16 residues. CDR3 loop: CASTRSGGPSLYEQYF. The CDR3 DNA follows: TGTGCCAGCACCAGAAGCGGGGGGCCGAGCCTCTACGAGCAGTACTTC.

The chain is built from TRBV27 and TRBJ2-7, with 12 positions matching TRBD2. J gave up 7 bases and V 2 bases, and 12 bases lay outside the gene matches. This CDR3 contains 17 residues. Germline V gives CDR1 MNHEY, CDR2 SMNVEV (reference sequence). The CDR3 DNA sequence: TGTGCCAGCAGTTTAGTTCCAGGGACTAGCGGGTACAATGAGCAGTACTTC. Amino acid sequence: CASSLVPGTSGYNEQYF.

The genes are TRBV27 and TRBJ2-7; a possible D gene is TRBD2 (6 bases). V was shortened by 8 bases and J by 3 bases, with 14 bases between the two germline ends. In germline, CDR1 is MNHEY, CDR2 SMNVEV (reference sequence). CDR3 length equals 13 residues. The CDR3 reads CASSGGTGYEQYF. In nucleotides, the CDR3 is TGTGCCAGCTCTGGGGGGACTGGCTACGAGCAGTACTTC.

The J gene is TRBJ2-1, the V gene TRBV7-3; TRBD1 or TRBD2 may be the D gene (5 bases each). The CDR3 is 15 amino acids. Germline lookup yields CDR1 SGHTA and CDR2 FQGTGA. V was clipped by 1 base and J by 7 bases, with 14 bases between them. CDR3 bases: TGTGCCAGCAGCTTAATGCCGGGGCTCGAGAATGAGCAGTTCTTC. This codes for CASSLMPGLENEQFF.

This clonotype was seen a handful of times. The chain links TRBV7-2 to TRBJ1-2; maybe TRBD1 (5 bases). Germline values: CDR1 SGHTA, CDR2 FQGNSA. V shed 1 base and J shed 0 bases, with 6 bases lying between them. The CDR3 covers 14 residues. The CDR3 here is CASSLVRANYGYTF. CDR3 bases: TGTGCCAGCAGCTTAGTCAGGGCTAACTATGGCTACACCTTC.

The chain has TRBV29-1 and TRBJ2-5, with 7 bases that match TRBD2. Germline V gene sequence: CDR1 SQVTM, CDR2 ANQGSEA. Germline trimming cut 7 bases from V and 11 bases from J; bases unmatched to any gene: 22. The CDR3 length is 15 residues. The CDR3 nucleotides read TGCAGCGCCTTGTTGAAGCGGGATCGAGGAAATGAGCAGTACTTC. It translates to CSALLKRDRGNEQYF.

This clonotype was detected a few times. This sequence joins TRBV6-2 or TRBV6-3 and TRBJ1-5; TRBD1 matches at 10 bases. CDR3 length: 16 residues. V shed 5 bases, J shed 6 bases, and the junction held 10 bases outside the gene matches. Germline CDR1 MNHEY, CDR2 SVGEGT. The CDR3 loop reads CASSGRGTGVRQPQHF. The CDR3 bases are TGTGCCAGCAGTGGAAGGGGGACAGGGGTCCGTCAGCCCCAGCATTTT.

The V call is TRBV11-3, the J call TRBJ2-5; TRBD1 aligns across 7 bases. The germline gives CDR1 SGHNT, CDR2 YENEEA. J lost 2 bases, V lost 0 bases, and 3 bases had no gene match. The CDR3 spans 15 residues. The CDR3 reads CASSLDRDSQETQYF. As DNA, the CDR3 is TGTGCCAGCAGCTTAGATCGGGACAGTCAAGAGACCCAGTACTTC.

Comment on this clonotype: This could be a read error, since a much larger clone is one nucleotide away. The V and J genes are TRBV9 and TRBJ2-3; 11 nucleotides match TRBD2. This CDR3 has 16 residues. The germline gives CDR1 SGDLS, CDR2 YYNGEE. The CDR3 nucleotides read TGTGCCTGCAGCGCACATACTAGCGGGAGATCAGATACGCAGTATTTT. Protein sequence: CACSAHTSGRSDTQYF. Full variable domain (outside the CDR3, taken from reference TRBV9 and TRBJ2-3): DSGVTQTPKHLITATGQRVTLRCSPRSGDLSVYWYQQSLDQGLQFLIQYYNGEERAKGNILERFSAQQFPDLHSELNLSSLELGDSALYFCACSAHTSGRSDTQYFGPGTRLTVL.

The chain is built from TRBV3-1 and TRBJ2-7; TRBD1 matches 11 bases. The CDR3 is 15 amino acids. The ends lost 4 bases at V and 9 bases at J; junction bases unmatched: 11. Germline V CDR1 and CDR2: LGHDT, YNNKEL (reference sequence). CDR3 sequence reads: CASSRDRDRGYGQYF. For the CDR3, the DNA is TGTGCCAGCAGCCGAGACCGGGACAGGGGGTATGGGCAGTACTTC.

The gene calls are TRBV28 and TRBJ1-1, with no clear D. In germline, CDR1 is MDHEN, CDR2 SYDVKM. The CDR3 length is 14 residues. Trimming took off 11 bases at V and 1 base at J, with 17 bases between the two ends. CDR3 coding DNA: TGTGCCTGTAAGAGGAGGGAGGAGAACACTGAAGCTTTCTTT. Amino acids: CACKRREENTEAFF.

This clonotype was detected once. Being one base from a much bigger clone, this may be a read error. This chain connects TRBV7-2 to TRBJ2-3, with 12 nucleotides matching TRBD2. Germline V gene lookup returns CDR1 SGHTA and CDR2 FQGNSA. The V and J ends lost 5 bases and 3 bases, in that order; junction bases with no gene match: 6. CDR3 length: 16 amino acids. The chain's CDR3 is CASSPRLAGETDTQYF. CDR3 sequence (DNA): TGTGCCAGCAGCCCCAGACTAGCGGGAGAGACAGATACGCAGTATTTT. Full variable domain (missing parts from reference TRBV7-2 and TRBJ2-3): GAGVSQSPSNKVTEKGKDVELRCDPISGHTALYWYRQSLGQGLEFLIYFQGNSAPDKSGLPSDRFSAERTGGSVSTLTIQRTQQEDSAVYLCASSPRLAGETDTQYFGPGTRLTVL.

The gene calls are TRBV5-1 and TRBJ1-2; D gene unclear. CDR1 is SGHRS and CDR2 is YFSETQ in the germline V gene. V lost 4 bases and J lost 2, with 15 bases in between. The CDR3 has 15 residues. Written as DNA, the CDR3 is TGCGCCAGCAGCGGTCAGCCTCAGGTCAACTATGGCTACACCTTC. Its translation is CASSGQPQVNYGYTF.

This CDR3 is CASSPHPGLATQETQYF. Here the CDR3 DNA reads TGTGCCAGCAGCCCTCACCCCGGACTAGCGACTCAAGAGACCCAGTACTTC. V is TRBV3-1 and J is TRBJ2-5; TRBD2 matches at 9 bases. J lost 2 bases, V lost 4 bases, and 11 bases had no gene match. Germline V CDR1 and CDR2: LGHDT, YNNKEL (reference sequence). This CDR3 has 17 residues.

The V gene is TRBV10-3, the J gene TRBJ2-5, with 7 nucleotides matching TRBD1. This CDR3 comprises 13 residues. Germline CDR1 is ENHRY and CDR2 is SYGVKD. V lost 10 bases to trimming and J lost 2 bases; unmatched junction nucleotides: 7. CDR3 in amino acids: CATGTERQETQYF. DNA for the CDR3: TGTGCCACCGGGACAGAACGGCAAGAGACCCAGTACTTC.

This clonotype was observed a handful of times. The CDR3 coding sequence is TGTGCCAGCAGTTCAACCCGGACAGGGGGGTATAGCAATCAGCCCCAGCATTTT. Residues: CASSSTRTGGYSNQPQHF. V usage is TRBV6-5 and J usage is TRBJ1-5, with 10 bases matching TRBD1. V lost 4 bases to trimming and J lost 0 bases; unmatched junction nucleotides: 9. This CDR3 region has 18 residues. Germline V gene lookup returns CDR1 MNHEY and CDR2 SVGAGI.

This chain links TRBV19 with TRBJ2-5, with TRBD1 matching over 8 bases. This CDR3 is built from 15 residues. Germline CDR1 and CDR2: LNHDA and SQIVND (reference sequence). Unmatched junction bases numbered 16, after V lost 5 bases and J lost 11 bases. The CDR3 coding sequence is TGTGCCAGTAGTGCCGGGACAGGAGTAATTTATGAGCAGTACTTC. This gives the protein CASSAGTGVIYEQYF. The entire variable domain, with the rest obtained from reference TRBV19 and TRBJ2-5, is as follows: DGGITQSPKYLFRKEGQNVTLSCEQNLNHDAMYWYRQDPGQGLRLIYYSQIVNDFQKGDIAEGYSVSREKKESFPLTVTSAQKNPTAFYLCASSAGTGVIYEQYFGPGTRLLVL.

The V gene is TRBV30, the J gene TRBJ2-7; D is unclear. The V and J ends lost 4 bases and 6 bases respectively, with 10 bases between them. Germline CDR1 and CDR2: GTSNPN and SVGIG (reference sequence). The CDR3 is made up of 11 amino acids. The CDR3 region is CAWKAASEQYF. The DNA for the CDR3 is TGTGCCTGGAAGGCCGCGAGCGAGCAGTACTTC.